This T cell receptor beta chain was profiled in a study of blood T cell repertoires in COVID-19. Original processing notes: Nucleated cell counts were estimated from reference gene primer amplification. Produced via immunoSEQ multiplex PCR; TCRdb's table is partial and in-frame only. V, J and clone size were drawn from that table, and D and trimming were deduced from the DNA. The data show 55,000 to 75,000 clones, 80% to 85% seen once. The CDR3 spans 14 residues. Germline V gene sequence: CDR1 SGHTS, CDR2 YDEGEE. V was trimmed by 4 bases and J by 4 bases, leaving 14 bases between them. This clone was observed once.

Sequences were obtained from peripheral blood. This chain uses TRBV5-8 with TRBJ1-1; no clear D gene. This clonotype was obtained from a man of 80 years or more with COVID-19, enrolled during active disease. CDR3 in amino acids: CASSPMYGSTEAFF. CDR3 coding DNA: TGTGCCAGCAGCCCTATGTATGGGAGCACTGAAGCTTTCTTT.